The TCR beta chain under discussion was sequenced for a study of CD8 T cells in Susac syndrome. Study observations and caveats: Only a relatively small number of individuals were included in the TCR sequencing and HLA analysis.

The V gene lost 5 bases and the J gene lost 8 bases, with 19 bases spanning the gap. The CDR3 is made up of 14 amino acids. About this clonotype itself: Its antigen remains unidentified.

Sequencing of TCR beta drew on CD8+ and CD4+ T cells from blood. TEMRA cells were enriched by FACS, and CD4+ and CD8+ T cells were negatively isolated. Random-hexamer reverse transcription was applied to 0.5 to 1 ug RNA. The TCR beta CDR3 was amplified by immunoSEQ multiplex PCR across 54 Vbeta, 13 Jbeta. TCRdb fed the immunoSEQ multiplex PCR reads into MiXCR, producing one record per CDR3 protein. The sample contains approximately 150,000 distinct CDR3 sequences, roughly 92% of which appear only once. The sequenced material came from CD4+ T cells from PBMCs. The rearrangement joins TRBV12-3 or TRBV12-4 to TRBJ2-7, with D perhaps matching TRBD2 (6 bases). This clonotype was sampled from a human donor with multiple sclerosis. The CDR3 DNA reads as TGTGCCAGCAGTCCCCCGGACTACCTTGGGAAGCAGTACTTC. This codes for CASSPPDYLGKQYF.